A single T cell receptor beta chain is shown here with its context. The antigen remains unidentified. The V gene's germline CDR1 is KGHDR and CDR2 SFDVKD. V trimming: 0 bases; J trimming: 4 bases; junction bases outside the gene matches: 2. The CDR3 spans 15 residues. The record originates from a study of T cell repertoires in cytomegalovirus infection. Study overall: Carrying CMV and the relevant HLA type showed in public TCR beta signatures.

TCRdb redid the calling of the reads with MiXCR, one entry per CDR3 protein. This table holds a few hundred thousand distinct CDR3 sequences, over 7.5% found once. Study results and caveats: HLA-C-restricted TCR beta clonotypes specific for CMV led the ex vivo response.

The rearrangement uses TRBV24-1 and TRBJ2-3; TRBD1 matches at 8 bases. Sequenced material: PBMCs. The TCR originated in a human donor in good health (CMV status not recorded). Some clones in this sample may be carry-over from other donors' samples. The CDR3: CATSDLWTGPDTQYF. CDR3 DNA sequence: TGTGCCACCAGTGATTTGTGGACAGGGCCAGATACGCAGTATTTT.